The subject of this entry is one TCR beta chain. The data derive from a study of blood T cell repertoires in COVID-19. Overall study context: Samples of COVID-19 (acute and convalescent) were obtained from the United States, Italy and Spain.

Original analysis: Scientists estimated how many nucleated cells there were by amplifying reference gene primers. TCRdb's table, derived via immunoSEQ multiplex PCR, lists solely in-frame clones and lacks some. The DNA was the basis for D and trimming; V, J and clone size are from that table. This sample has 270,000 or so clones; about nine tenths occur once, and the top ten carry 0.94%. CDR1 and CDR2 (germline): LNHDA, SQIVND (reference sequence). Trimming at V came to 6 bases and at J to 1 base, leaving 13 bases not matched to a gene. The CDR3 contains 17 residues. The sequencing sample was made of peripheral blood. The chain is built from TRBV19 and TRBJ2-3, with 7 nucleotides matching TRBD1. This clonotype was sampled from a woman between 35 and 50 years old who had recovered from COVID-19. The CDR3 loop reads CASRRSGGAAGTDTQYF. Here the CDR3 DNA reads TGTGCCAGTAGGCGGTCAGGGGGTGCCGCGGGCACAGATACGCAGTATTTT.